These 11 T cell receptor beta chains were sequenced from one sample in a study of T cell repertoires in cytomegalovirus infection. TCRdb recomputed calls from the reads with MiXCR, one row per CDR3 protein. The sample records around 530,000 distinct CDR3 sequences, 15% to 20% being singletons. The sequenced material came from CD8+ T cells from PBMCs. Receptors were obtained from a human donor in good health (CMV status not recorded). Some clones in this sample may be carry-over from other donors' samples.

This clonotype has ten or more counts. This rearrangement joins TRBV25-1 to TRBJ1-1; unclear D gene. V was pared by 6 bases and J by 3 bases, with 14 bases between. The CDR3 loop spans 14 amino acids. The germline V gene has CDR1 MGHDK and CDR2 SYGVNS. CDR3 nucleotides: TGTGCCAGCAGGCCCGAAAGGGCTTACACTGAAGCTTTCTTT. The encoded protein is CASRPERAYTEAFF.

The chain joins TRBV2 to TRBJ2-1; D may be TRBD2 (6 bases). Trimming removed 7 bases at V and 15 bases at J, with 19 bases between. The V gene's germline CDR1 is SNHLY and CDR2 FYNNEI. CDR3 length: 12 residues. The chain's CDR3 is CASIPGLRLGFF. CDR3 sequence (DNA): TGTGCCAGCATACCGGGACTCAGGCTGGGGTTCTTC.

This chain connects TRBV4-1 to TRBJ1-4; D is undetermined. V lost 4 bases and J lost 1, with 13 bases in between. Germline loops: CDR1 MGHRA, CDR2 YSYEKL. The CDR3 is 16 residues long. Written as DNA, the CDR3 is TGCGCCAGCAGCCCACACTCGGCCGTAACTAATGAAAAACTGTTTTTT. Its translation is CASSPHSAVTNEKLFF.

J is TRBJ2-1 and V is TRBV28; 8 bases align to TRBD2. The CDR3 spans 17 residues. V dropped 3 bases and J dropped 1; count of bases not matched to a gene: 8. Per the germline V gene, CDR1 is MDHEN and CDR2 is SYDVKM. The DNA of the CDR3 is TGTGCCAGCAGTTTTGCGCGGGAGGCCTTATCCTACAATGAGCAGTTCTTC. Amino acid sequence: CASSFAREALSYNEQFF. Variable domain in full (rest from reference TRBV28 and TRBJ2-1): DVKVTQSSRYLVKRTGEKVFLECVQDMDHENMFWYRQDPGLGLRLIYFSYDVKMKEKGDIPEGYSVSREKKERFSLILESASTNQTSMYLCASSFAREALSYNEQFFGPGTRLTVL.

This clonotype turned up a few times. The genes are TRBV20-1 and TRBJ2-7; D possibly corresponds to TRBD1 (5 bases). V was cut by 1 base and J by 0 bases, with 16 bases left in between. Germline V lookup: CDR1 DFQATT, CDR2 SNEGSKA (reference sequence). This CDR3 is built from 16 residues. In DNA form, the CDR3 reads TGCAGTGCTAGAGCCTTAGACAGTACCAGCTCCTACGAGCAGTACTTC. The encoded protein is CSARALDSTSSYEQYF.

This clonotype showed up just a few times. The CDR3 is CASGVPQGRDTEAFF. The DNA for the CDR3 is TGTGCCAGCGGAGTTCCACAGGGGAGGGACACTGAAGCTTTCTTT. The chain uses TRBV6-1 and TRBJ1-1; 7 bases agree with TRBD1. From germline, CDR1 is MNHNS and CDR2 SASEGT. The CDR3 contains 15 residues. J lost 3 bases, V lost 8 bases, and 12 bases had no gene match.

This clonotype occurred a few times. The chain employs TRBV20-1 and TRBJ2-7; D is ambiguous. Looked up from germline, CDR1 is DFQATT and CDR2 is SNEGSKA (reference sequence). The CDR3 is 11 amino acids. Trimming left V 0 bases short and J 5 bases short, with 5 bases between. DNA for the CDR3: TGCAGTGCTAGAGAGGCTAACGAGCAGTACTTC. Its translation: CSAREANEQYF.

This clonotype appeared many times. The V and J genes are TRBV6-5 and TRBJ2-2; TRBD2 matches at 8 bases. Losses at the gene ends were 2 bases for V and 3 bases for J; bases not matched to a gene: 5. Per the germline V gene, CDR1 is MNHEY and CDR2 is SVGAGI. The CDR3 has 16 residues. The CDR3 DNA sequence: TGTGCCAGCAGTTACGTGATAGCGGGGCACACCGGGGAGCTGTTTTTT. Translating it yields CASSYVIAGHTGELFF.

This clonotype was observed a handful of times. The chain is built from TRBV5-1 and TRBJ1-2; tentatively, D is TRBD1 (6 bases). The germline gives CDR1 SGHRS, CDR2 YFSETQ. The CDR3 extends over 16 amino acids. The V gene lost 0 bases and the J gene lost 2 bases, with 14 bases spanning the gap. CDR3 DNA: TGCGCCAGCAGCTTGGAACGGGGGGGCGCGAACTATGGCTACACCTTC. Translation: CASSLERGGANYGYTF.

Many counts were recorded for this clonotype. The rearrangement links TRBV4-2 to TRBJ2-7; D is perhaps TRBD2 (6 bases). Germline V gene lookup returns CDR1 LGHNA and CDR2 YNFKEQ. The CDR3 has 13 residues. With 4 bases removed from V and 7 bases from J, the gap between germline ends came to 14 bases. The CDR3 sequence is CASSRSRDSEQYF. The CDR3 DNA sequence: TGTGCCAGCAGCCGGAGTCGGGACTCAGAGCAGTACTTC.

This clonotype was detected once. CDR3 in DNA: TGCAGCGGCTCGCAGGGTCCGGAGGGCTACACCTTC. As protein: CSGSQGPEGYTF. The chain combines TRBV29-1 with TRBJ1-2; TRBD1 might be the D (5 bases). Germline V gives CDR1 SQVTM, CDR2 ANQGSEA. This CDR3 is 12 amino acids long. The V end lost 7 bases, the J end lost 8 bases, and 17 bases lay between the germline ends.